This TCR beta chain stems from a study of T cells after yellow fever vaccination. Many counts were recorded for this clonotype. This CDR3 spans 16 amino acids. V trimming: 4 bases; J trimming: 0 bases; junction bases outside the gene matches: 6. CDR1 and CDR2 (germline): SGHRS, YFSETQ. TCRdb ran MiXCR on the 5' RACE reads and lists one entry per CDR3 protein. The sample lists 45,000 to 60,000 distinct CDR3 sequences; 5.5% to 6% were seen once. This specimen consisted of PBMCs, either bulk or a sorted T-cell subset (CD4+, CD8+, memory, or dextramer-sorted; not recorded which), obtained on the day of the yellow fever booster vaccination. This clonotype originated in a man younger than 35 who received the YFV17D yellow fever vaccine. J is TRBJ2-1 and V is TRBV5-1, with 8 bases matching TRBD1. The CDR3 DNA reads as TGCGCCAGCAGCCGGGGACAGGAGAGCTCCTACAATGAGCAGTTCTTC. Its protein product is CASSRGQESSYNEQFF.